The clone carrying this T cell receptor (beta chain) was recorded many times. Its antigen is unknown. This specimen belongs to a study of T cells in Graves' hyperthyroidism and ophthalmopathy. Amplified TCR beta CDR3 regions derived from RNA transcripts. Initially, a first-round RT-PCR of the TCR CDR3 employed the HTBI primer set. TCRdb used MiXCR to reprocess the multiplex PCR reads, holding one entry per CDR3 protein. Of hundreds of thousands of distinct CDR3 sequences listed, under 15% are singletons. Findings of the study overall: In blood, most of the thyroid clonotypes expanded above 0.001 were also present.

V lost 4 bases, J lost 2 bases, and 12 bases lay in between. The CDR3 has 13 amino acids. CDR1 and CDR2 from the germline V gene are SQVTM and ANQGSEA. Sequenced material: blood. J is TRBJ2-7 and V is TRBV29-1; D ambiguous. The sequence was obtained from a woman between 40 and 50 years old with Graves' ophthalmopathy. CDR3 bases: TGCAGCGTTGTTTTGGCTTCAACCTACGAGCAGTACTTC. It codes for CSVVLASTYEQYF.